This T cell receptor beta chain was sequenced during a study of PD-L1 blockade in urothelial cancer. Study-level information: Beginning in about 2014, patients received atezolizumab, given as 1,200 mg intravenously every 3 weeks. About nine tenths of the roughly 30 patients were men whose urothelial cancer was bladder-origin.

Libraries were prepared by immunoSEQ multiplex PCR; TCRdb keeps only in-frame clonotypes and omits some of them. This table has about 50,000 clones, about 80% appearing once. Findings and limits, study-wide: Durable-benefit patients showed greater tumor-associated blood clone expansion at 3 weeks. Better survival was predicted by below-median pretreatment blood TCR clonality.

V lost 4 bases and J lost 4; bases outside the gene matches: 7. CDR1 and CDR2 (germline): SGHRS, YFSETQ. The CDR3 sequence is 15 residues long. For this clone: The antigen is undetermined.

This specimen was PBMCs, taken around atezolizumab (anti-PD-L1) treatment. The V gene is TRBV5-1, the J gene TRBJ2-1, with TRBD1 matching over 8 bases. This TCR came from a man in his 70s with urothelial cancer. This CDR3 reads CASSPTGGIYNEQFF. CDR3 bases: TGCGCCAGCAGCCCAACAGGGGGGATTTACAATGAGCAGTTCTTC. Using reference TRBV5-1 and TRBJ2-1 for the parts outside the CDR3, the full variable domain is KAGVTQTPRYLIKTRGQQVTLSCSPISGHRSVSWYQQTPGQGLQFLFEYFSETQRNKGNFPGRFSGRQFSNSRSEMNVSTLELGDSALYLCASSPTGGIYNEQFFGPGTRLTVL.